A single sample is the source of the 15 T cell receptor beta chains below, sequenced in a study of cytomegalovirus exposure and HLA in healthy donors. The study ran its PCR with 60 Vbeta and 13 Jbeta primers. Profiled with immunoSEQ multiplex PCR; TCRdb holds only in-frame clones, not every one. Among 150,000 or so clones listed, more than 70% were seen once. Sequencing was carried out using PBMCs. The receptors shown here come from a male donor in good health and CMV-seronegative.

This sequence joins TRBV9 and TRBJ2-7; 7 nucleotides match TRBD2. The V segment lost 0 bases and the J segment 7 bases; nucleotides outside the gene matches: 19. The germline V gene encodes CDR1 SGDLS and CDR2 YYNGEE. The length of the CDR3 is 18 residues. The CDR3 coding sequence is TGTGCCAGCAGCGTAGCTACAACGGCTAGCGGATCGGGATTGGAGCAGTACTTC. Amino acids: CASSVATTASGSGLEQYF.

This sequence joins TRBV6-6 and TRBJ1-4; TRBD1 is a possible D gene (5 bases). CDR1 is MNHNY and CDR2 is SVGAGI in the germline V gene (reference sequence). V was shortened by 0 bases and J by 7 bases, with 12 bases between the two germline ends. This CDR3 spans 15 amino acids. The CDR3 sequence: CASSYSRQRGEKLFF. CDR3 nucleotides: TGTGCCAGCAGTTACTCGAGACAGAGAGGTGAAAAACTGTTTTTT.

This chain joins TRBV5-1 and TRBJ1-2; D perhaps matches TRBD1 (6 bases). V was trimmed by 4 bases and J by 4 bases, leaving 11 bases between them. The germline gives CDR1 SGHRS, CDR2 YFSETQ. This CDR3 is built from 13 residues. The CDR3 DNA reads TGCGCCAGCAGCGGCGGGGGCCCCTATGGCTACACCTTC. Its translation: CASSGGGPYGYTF.

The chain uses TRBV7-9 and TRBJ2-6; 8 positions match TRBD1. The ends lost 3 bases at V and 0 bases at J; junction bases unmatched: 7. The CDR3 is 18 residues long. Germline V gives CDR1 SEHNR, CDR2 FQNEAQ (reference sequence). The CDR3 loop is CASSLWGQAVSGANVLTF. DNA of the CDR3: TGTGCCAGCAGCTTGTGGGGACAGGCGGTCTCTGGGGCCAACGTCCTGACTTTC.

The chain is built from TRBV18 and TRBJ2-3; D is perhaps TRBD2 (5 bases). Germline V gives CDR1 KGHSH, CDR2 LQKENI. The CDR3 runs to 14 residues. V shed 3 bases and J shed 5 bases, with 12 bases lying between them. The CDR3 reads CASSPSSGGDTQYF. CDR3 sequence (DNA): TGTGCCAGCTCACCCAGTTCAGGAGGAGATACGCAGTATTTT.

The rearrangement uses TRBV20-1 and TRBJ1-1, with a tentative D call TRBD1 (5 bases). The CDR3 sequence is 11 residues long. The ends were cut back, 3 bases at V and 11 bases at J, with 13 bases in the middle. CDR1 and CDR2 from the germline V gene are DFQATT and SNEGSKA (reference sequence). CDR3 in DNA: TGCAGTGCTAGCGGTTCAGGGCGGGCTTTCTTT. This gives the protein CSASGSGRAFF.

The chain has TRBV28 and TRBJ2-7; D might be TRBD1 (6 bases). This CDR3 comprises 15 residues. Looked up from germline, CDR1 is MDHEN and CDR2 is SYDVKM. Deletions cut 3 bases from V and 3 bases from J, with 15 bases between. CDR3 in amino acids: CASSLLHGGGYEQYF. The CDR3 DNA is TGTGCCAGCAGTTTGCTGCATGGGGGCGGCTACGAGCAGTACTTC.

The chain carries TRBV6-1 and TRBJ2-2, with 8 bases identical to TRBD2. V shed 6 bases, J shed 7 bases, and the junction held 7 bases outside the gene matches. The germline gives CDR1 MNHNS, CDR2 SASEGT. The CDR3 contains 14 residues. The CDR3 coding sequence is TGTGCCAGCAGATTTAGCGGGGAAGTCGGGGAGCTGTTTTTT. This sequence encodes CASRFSGEVGELFF.

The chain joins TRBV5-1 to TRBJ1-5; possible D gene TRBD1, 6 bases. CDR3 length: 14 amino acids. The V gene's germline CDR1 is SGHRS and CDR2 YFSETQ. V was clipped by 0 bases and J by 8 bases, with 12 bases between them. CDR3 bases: TGCGCCAGCAGCTTGGGTGCAGGGGTTGAGCCCCAGCATTTT. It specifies CASSLGAGVEPQHF.

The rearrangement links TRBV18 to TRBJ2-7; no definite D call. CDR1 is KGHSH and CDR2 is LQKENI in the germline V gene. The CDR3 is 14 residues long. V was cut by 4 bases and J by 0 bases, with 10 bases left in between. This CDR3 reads CASSQTTDSYEQYF. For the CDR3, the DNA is TGTGCCAGCTCACAAACCACTGACTCCTACGAGCAGTACTTC.

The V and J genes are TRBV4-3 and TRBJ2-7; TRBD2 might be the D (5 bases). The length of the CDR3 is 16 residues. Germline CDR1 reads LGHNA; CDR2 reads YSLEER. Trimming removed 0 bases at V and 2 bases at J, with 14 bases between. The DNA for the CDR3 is TGCGCCAGCAGCCAAGACGCGGACTTAAACGCCTACGAGCAGTACTTC. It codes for CASSQDADLNAYEQYF.

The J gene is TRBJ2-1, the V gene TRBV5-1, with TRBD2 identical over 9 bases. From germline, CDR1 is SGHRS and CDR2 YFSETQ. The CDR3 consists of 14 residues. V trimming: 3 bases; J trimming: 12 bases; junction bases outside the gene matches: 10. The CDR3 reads CASSSLAGRMGQFF. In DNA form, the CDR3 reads TGCGCCAGCAGCTCTCTAGCGGGAAGGATGGGGCAGTTCTTC.

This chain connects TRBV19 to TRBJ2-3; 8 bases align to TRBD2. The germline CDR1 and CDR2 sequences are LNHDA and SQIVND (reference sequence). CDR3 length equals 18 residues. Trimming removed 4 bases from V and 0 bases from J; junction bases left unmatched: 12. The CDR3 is CASSNPGGERGSTDTQYF. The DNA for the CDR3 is TGTGCCAGTAGTAACCCTGGGGGAGAGCGGGGGAGCACAGATACGCAGTATTTT.

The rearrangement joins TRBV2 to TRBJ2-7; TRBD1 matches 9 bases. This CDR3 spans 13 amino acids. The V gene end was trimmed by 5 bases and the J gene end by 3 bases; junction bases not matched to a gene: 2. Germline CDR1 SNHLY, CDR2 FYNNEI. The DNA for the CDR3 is TGTGCCAGCAGTCGACAGGGGGACTACGAGCAGTACTTC. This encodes CASSRQGDYEQYF.

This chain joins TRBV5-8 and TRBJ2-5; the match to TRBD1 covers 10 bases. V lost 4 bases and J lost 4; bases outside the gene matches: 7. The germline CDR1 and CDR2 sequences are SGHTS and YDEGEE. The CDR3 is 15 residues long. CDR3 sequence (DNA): TGTGCCAGCAGCCCCGGGACAGGGGACCGAGAGACCCAGTACTTC. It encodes CASSPGTGDRETQYF.